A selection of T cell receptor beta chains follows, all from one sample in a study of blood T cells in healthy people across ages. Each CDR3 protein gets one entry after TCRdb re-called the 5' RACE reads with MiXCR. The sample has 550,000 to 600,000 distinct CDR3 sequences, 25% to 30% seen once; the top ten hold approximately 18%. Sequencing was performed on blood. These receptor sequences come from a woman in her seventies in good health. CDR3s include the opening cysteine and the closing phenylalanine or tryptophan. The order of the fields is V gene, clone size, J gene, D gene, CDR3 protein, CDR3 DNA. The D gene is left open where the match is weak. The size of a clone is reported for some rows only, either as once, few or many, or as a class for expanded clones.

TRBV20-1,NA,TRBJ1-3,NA,CSASRGGNTIYF,TGCAGTGCTAGTAGGGGGGGAAACACCATATATTTT
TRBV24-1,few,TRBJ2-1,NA,CATSDRYNEQFF,TGTGCCACCAGTGACCGATACAATGAGCAGTTCTTC
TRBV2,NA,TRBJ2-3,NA,CASGLATDTQYF,TGTGCCAGCGGACTGGCCACAGATACGCAGTATTTT
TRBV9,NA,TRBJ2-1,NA,CASSVDLAAWDEQFF,TGTGCCAGCAGCGTAGATTTAGCGGCCTGGGATGAGCAGTTCTTC
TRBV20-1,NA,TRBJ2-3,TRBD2,CSASTSGGGTQYF,TGCAGTGCTTCAACTAGCGGGGGAGGTACGCAGTATTTT
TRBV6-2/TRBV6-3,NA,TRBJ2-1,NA,CASSSTGYKQFF,TGTGCCAGCAGTTCGACGGGATATAAGCAGTTCTTC
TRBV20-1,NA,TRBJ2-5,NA,CSANLGGGTQYF,TGCAGTGCTAACCTGGGTGGGGGGACCCAGTACTTC
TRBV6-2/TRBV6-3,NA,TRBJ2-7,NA,CASSYRLNPGSYEQYF,TGTGCCAGCAGTTACAGGCTGAACCCCGGCTCCTACGAGCAGTACTTC
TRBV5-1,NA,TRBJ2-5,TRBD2,CASSSSGARQETQYF,TGCGCCAGCAGCTCTAGCGGCGCCCGGCAAGAGACCCAGTACTTC
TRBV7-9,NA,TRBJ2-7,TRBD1,CASRPGTGAYEQYF,TGTGCCAGCAGACCCGGGACAGGGGCCTACGAGCAGTACTTC
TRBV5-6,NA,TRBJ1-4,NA,CASSVTPRPANEKLFF,TGTGCCAGCAGCGTGACACCCCGGCCAGCTAATGAAAAACTGTTTTTT
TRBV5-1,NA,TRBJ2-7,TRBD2,CASSLGLAGHYEQYF,TGCGCCAGCAGCTTGGGACTAGCGGGGCACTACGAGCAGTACTTC
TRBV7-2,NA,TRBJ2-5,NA,CASSSSYKETQYF,TGTGCCAGCAGCTCATCATACAAAGAGACCCAGTACTTC
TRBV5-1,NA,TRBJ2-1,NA,CASSLVGEYNEQFF,TGCGCCAGCAGCTTGGTGGGCGAGTACAATGAGCAGTTCTTC
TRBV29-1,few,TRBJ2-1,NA,CSLRDTAYNEQFF,TGCAGCCTCCGGGACACAGCCTACAATGAGCAGTTCTTC